A selection of T cell receptor beta chains follows, all from one sample in a study of blood T cell repertoires in COVID-19. Sequencing was performed with immunoSEQ multiplex PCR; in TCRdb, only in-frame clones are kept and a portion is missing. The table has over 400,000 clones, roughly 90% seen once. Sequenced material: peripheral blood. The receptors originated from a woman in her thirties with active or convalescent COVID-19. CDR3s include the opening cysteine and the closing phenylalanine or tryptophan. A D gene is named only where the DNA matches it firmly. Expanded clones get a size class; other rows say once, few or many, or leave the size out.

D gene: TRBD2
J gene: TRBJ2-1
V gene: TRBV5-8
clone size: NA
CDR3 protein: CASSQGLAWANEQFF
CDR3 DNA: TGTGCCAGCTCCCAGGGACTAGCCTGGGCCAATGAGCAGTTCTTC

D gene: TRBD1
J gene: TRBJ1-2
V gene: TRBV7-9
clone size: NA
CDR3 protein: CASSAERDRDYGYTF
CDR3 DNA: TGTGCCAGCAGCGCAGAACGGGACAGAGACTATGGCTACACCTTC

D gene: TRBD2
J gene: TRBJ2-3
V gene: TRBV6-1
clone size: NA
CDR3 protein: CASSERWRGGTDTQYF
CDR3 DNA: TGTGCCAGCAGTGAACGGTGGCGGGGGGGAACAGATACGCAGTATTTT

D gene: TRBD2
J gene: TRBJ2-3
V gene: TRBV2
clone size: NA
CDR3 protein: CASSPSGGSDTQYF
CDR3 DNA: TGTGCCAGCAGTCCAAGCGGGGGGTCAGATACGCAGTATTTT

D gene: NA
J gene: TRBJ2-3
V gene: TRBV2
clone size: NA
CDR3 protein: CASSDAGLKTTDTQYF
CDR3 DNA: TGTGCCAGCAGTGACGCTGGACTAAAGACCACAGATACGCAGTATTTT

D gene: NA
J gene: TRBJ1-5
V gene: TRBV3-1/TRBV3-2
clone size: NA
CDR3 protein: CASSQDPRQPQHF
CDR3 DNA: TGTGCCAGCAGCCAAGATCCCCGGCAGCCCCAGCATTTT

D gene: NA
J gene: TRBJ1-1
V gene: TRBV6-5
clone size: NA
CDR3 protein: CASSYSGTGSQTEAFF
CDR3 DNA: TGTGCCAGCAGTTACTCAGGCACAGGGAGCCAGACTGAAGCTTTCTTT

D gene: NA
J gene: TRBJ2-3
V gene: TRBV5-6
clone size: NA
CDR3 protein: CASSLNGGFTDTQYF
CDR3 DNA: TGTGCCAGCAGCTTGAACGGAGGATTCACAGATACGCAGTATTTT

D gene: NA
J gene: TRBJ1-5
V gene: TRBV4-1
clone size: many
CDR3 protein: CASSQTSTRGSNQPQHF
CDR3 DNA: TGCGCCAGCAGCCAAACGTCGACGCGGGGCAGCAATCAGCCCCAGCATTTT

D gene: TRBD2
J gene: TRBJ2-3
V gene: TRBV27
clone size: NA
CDR3 protein: CASSNLAGRLTDTQYF
CDR3 DNA: TGTGCCAGCAGTAACTTAGCGGGGAGGTTGACAGATACGCAGTATTTT

D gene: NA
J gene: TRBJ2-7
V gene: TRBV19
clone size: NA
CDR3 protein: CASSIRRGATSYEQYF
CDR3 DNA: TGTGCCAGTAGTATAAGGCGGGGTGCCACCTCCTACGAGCAGTACTTC

D gene: TRBD1
J gene: TRBJ1-1
V gene: TRBV3-1/TRBV3-2
clone size: once
CDR3 protein: CASSQPLGDSPEAFF
CDR3 DNA: TGTGCCAGCAGCCAACCGCTCGGGGACAGCCCTGAAGCTTTCTTT

D gene: TRBD1
J gene: TRBJ1-1
V gene: TRBV5-1
clone size: few
CDR3 protein: CASSPTGPTEAFF
CDR3 DNA: TGCGCCAGCAGCCCGACAGGGCCTACTGAAGCTTTCTTT

D gene: TRBD1
J gene: TRBJ1-2
V gene: TRBV23-1
clone size: once
CDR3 protein: CASSRGQGRSIKDGYTF
CDR3 DNA: TGCGCCAGCAGTCGAGGACAGGGTCGGAGCATTAAAGATGGCTACACCTTC

D gene: TRBD2
J gene: TRBJ2-1
V gene: TRBV27
clone size: NA
CDR3 protein: CASSLSTSGANNEQFF
CDR3 DNA: TGTGCCAGCAGTTTATCGACTAGCGGAGCCAACAATGAGCAGTTCTTC

D gene: TRBD2
J gene: TRBJ2-1
V gene: TRBV15
clone size: once
CDR3 protein: CATSRDRSSGGLREQFF
CDR3 DNA: TGTGCCACCAGCAGAGATCGTTCGAGCGGGGGCCTAAGAGAGCAGTTCTTC

D gene: NA
J gene: TRBJ2-7
V gene: TRBV7-9
clone size: NA
CDR3 protein: CASSLGMAGEQYF
CDR3 DNA: TGTGCCAGCAGCTTAGGTATGGCGGGGGAGCAGTACTTC

D gene: TRBD2
J gene: TRBJ2-1
V gene: TRBV19
clone size: NA
CDR3 protein: CASNHLAGGVDEQFF
CDR3 DNA: TGTGCCAGTAATCACCTAGCGGGAGGGGTCGATGAGCAGTTCTTC

D gene: TRBD1
J gene: TRBJ2-7
V gene: TRBV27
clone size: NA
CDR3 protein: CASSLSGQGRYEQYF
CDR3 DNA: TGTGCCAGCAGTTTATCGGGACAGGGCCGCTACGAGCAGTACTTC

D gene: TRBD2
J gene: TRBJ2-5
V gene: TRBV27
clone size: once
CDR3 protein: CASSIPSGTQYF
CDR3 DNA: TGTGCCAGCAGTATCCCTAGCGGGACCCAGTACTTC

D gene: TRBD2
J gene: TRBJ2-3
V gene: TRBV5-1
clone size: NA
CDR3 protein: CASSWLRTSGGTDTQYF
CDR3 DNA: TGCGCCAGCAGCTGGTTGCGGACTAGCGGGGGGACGGATACGCAGTATTTT

D gene: TRBD1
J gene: TRBJ1-4
V gene: TRBV24-1
clone size: NA
CDR3 protein: CATSDLTGGTNEKLFF
CDR3 DNA: TGTGCCACCAGTGATCTGACAGGGGGGACTAATGAAAAACTGTTTTTT

D gene: NA
J gene: TRBJ1-1
V gene: TRBV6-5
clone size: NA
CDR3 protein: CASSYAQGSTEAFF
CDR3 DNA: TGTGCCAGCAGTTACGCCCAGGGTTCCACTGAAGCTTTCTTT

D gene: NA
J gene: TRBJ2-5
V gene: TRBV19
clone size: once
CDR3 protein: CASSDGATGETQYF
CDR3 DNA: TGTGCCAGTAGTGATGGGGCCACAGGGGAGACCCAGTACTTC

D gene: NA
J gene: TRBJ1-6
V gene: TRBV3-1/TRBV3-2
clone size: few
CDR3 protein: CASSLGGGGYNSPLHF
CDR3 DNA: TGTGCCAGCAGCCTAGGTGGGGGAGGGTATAATTCACCCCTCCACTTT

D gene: TRBD1
J gene: TRBJ2-7
V gene: TRBV7-8
clone size: NA
CDR3 protein: CASSPRDRGGFYEQYF
CDR3 DNA: TGTGCCAGCAGCCCCCGGGACAGGGGAGGATTTTACGAGCAGTACTTC

D gene: TRBD2
J gene: TRBJ2-1
V gene: TRBV10-3
clone size: NA
CDR3 protein: CAISLAGATTSEQFF
CDR3 DNA: TGTGCCATCAGTTTAGCGGGAGCCACCACGAGTGAGCAGTTCTTC

D gene: TRBD2
J gene: TRBJ2-1
V gene: TRBV30
clone size: once
CDR3 protein: CAWSAGLAGIYNEQFF
CDR3 DNA: TGTGCCTGGAGTGCCGGACTAGCGGGAATCTACAATGAGCAGTTCTTC

D gene: NA
J gene: TRBJ2-3
V gene: TRBV9
clone size: NA
CDR3 protein: CASSGGRLEVVSDTQYF
CDR3 DNA: TGTGCCAGCAGCGGAGGCCGACTAGAGGTCGTTTCAGATACGCAGTATTTT

D gene: TRBD2
J gene: TRBJ2-3
V gene: TRBV6-4
clone size: few
CDR3 protein: CASSLAGGTDTQYF
CDR3 DNA: TGTGCCAGCAGTCTAGCGGGGGGCACAGATACGCAGTATTTT

D gene: NA
J gene: TRBJ1-6
V gene: TRBV5-1
clone size: NA
CDR3 protein: CASSLFTRGEDNSPLHF
CDR3 DNA: TGCGCCAGCAGCTTGTTTACCCGGGGAGAGGATAATTCACCCCTCCACTTT

D gene: NA
J gene: TRBJ2-1
V gene: TRBV18
clone size: NA
CDR3 protein: CASSPPSTGNEQFF
CDR3 DNA: TGTGCCAGCTCACCACCGAGTACGGGGAATGAGCAGTTCTTC

D gene: NA
J gene: TRBJ1-3
V gene: TRBV13
clone size: once
CDR3 protein: CASSSSYSGNTIYF
CDR3 DNA: TGTGCCAGCAGCTCCAGTTACTCTGGAAACACCATATATTTT

D gene: TRBD1
J gene: TRBJ1-4
V gene: TRBV10-1
clone size: NA
CDR3 protein: CASSEKTGLGEKLFF
CDR3 DNA: TGCGCCAGCAGTGAGAAGACAGGGCTTGGGGAAAAACTGTTTTTT

D gene: TRBD1
J gene: TRBJ1-2
V gene: TRBV3-1/TRBV3-2
clone size: NA
CDR3 protein: CASSHRTGGTSGYTF
CDR3 DNA: TGTGCCAGCAGCCACCGGACAGGGGGTACGTCCGGCTACACCTTC

D gene: TRBD1
J gene: TRBJ1-1
V gene: TRBV4-1
clone size: NA
CDR3 protein: CASSPDYTTGLNTEAFF
CDR3 DNA: TGCGCCAGCAGTCCAGATTACACGACAGGGCTGAACACTGAAGCTTTCTTT

D gene: NA
J gene: TRBJ2-7
V gene: TRBV5-1
clone size: few
CDR3 protein: CASAGGAGMNYEQYF
CDR3 DNA: TGCGCCAGCGCCGGCGGGGCCGGGATGAACTACGAGCAGTACTTC

D gene: TRBD2
J gene: TRBJ2-3
V gene: TRBV5-1
clone size: NA
CDR3 protein: CASKLAGGDTQYF
CDR3 DNA: TGCGCCAGCAAACTAGCGGGAGGAGATACGCAGTATTTT

D gene: NA
J gene: TRBJ1-5
V gene: TRBV30
clone size: NA
CDR3 protein: CAWSVQGSQPQHF
CDR3 DNA: TGTGCCTGGAGCGTACAGGGCAGTCAGCCCCAGCATTTT

D gene: TRBD2
J gene: TRBJ2-3
V gene: TRBV4-1
clone size: NA
CDR3 protein: CASSPPSGRIADTQYF
CDR3 DNA: TGCGCCAGCAGCCCTCCTAGCGGGAGGATCGCAGATACGCAGTATTTT

D gene: TRBD2
J gene: TRBJ2-3
V gene: TRBV10-1
clone size: NA
CDR3 protein: CASSLAGGPDTQYF
CDR3 DNA: TGCGCCAGCAGCCTAGCGGGGGGGCCCGATACGCAGTATTTT

D gene: TRBD1
J gene: TRBJ1-5
V gene: TRBV19
clone size: NA
CDR3 protein: CASSISSGQGNQPQHF
CDR3 DNA: TGTGCCAGTAGTATCAGCTCAGGACAGGGGAATCAGCCCCAGCATTTT

D gene: TRBD1
J gene: TRBJ1-2
V gene: TRBV23-1
clone size: NA
CDR3 protein: CASRRRQGDSGYTF
CDR3 DNA: TGCGCCAGCCGCAGGCGACAGGGTGATTCTGGCTACACCTTC

D gene: NA
J gene: TRBJ2-1
V gene: TRBV3-1/TRBV3-2
clone size: NA
CDR3 protein: CASSQRGGARSYNEQFF
CDR3 DNA: TGTGCCAGCAGCCAGAGGGGGGGGGCGAGGTCCTACAATGAGCAGTTCTTC

D gene: TRBD2
J gene: TRBJ2-1
V gene: TRBV9
clone size: NA
CDR3 protein: CASSVEGGRAYNEQFF
CDR3 DNA: TGTGCCAGCAGCGTAGAAGGCGGGAGGGCCTACAATGAGCAGTTCTTC

D gene: TRBD1
J gene: TRBJ2-7
V gene: TRBV27
clone size: NA
CDR3 protein: CASSLTGVYEQYF
CDR3 DNA: TGTGCCAGCAGTTTGACAGGGGTTTACGAGCAGTACTTC

D gene: NA
J gene: TRBJ2-7
V gene: TRBV4-1
clone size: NA
CDR3 protein: CASSQGYLRLSGPYEQYF
CDR3 DNA: TGCGCCAGCAGCCAAGGGTATCTAAGACTGAGCGGTCCCTACGAGCAGTACTTC

D gene: NA
J gene: TRBJ1-2
V gene: TRBV6-5
clone size: NA
CDR3 protein: CASTVGGALNYGYTF
CDR3 DNA: TGTGCCAGCACCGTAGGGGGGGCGCTTAACTATGGCTACACCTTC

D gene: TRBD1
J gene: TRBJ2-3
V gene: TRBV6-5
clone size: few
CDR3 protein: CASLDRGRTDTQYF
CDR3 DNA: TGTGCCAGCCTCGACAGGGGGCGCACAGATACGCAGTATTTT

D gene: NA
J gene: TRBJ1-2
V gene: TRBV25-1
clone size: NA
CDR3 protein: CASSGRKGDNYGYTF
CDR3 DNA: TGTGCCAGCAGTGGAAGGAAGGGGGATAACTATGGCTACACCTTC

D gene: TRBD1
J gene: TRBJ1-2
V gene: TRBV7-9
clone size: NA
CDR3 protein: CASSLGRTGENGYTF
CDR3 DNA: TGTGCCAGCAGCTTAGGTCGGACAGGGGAGAACGGCTACACCTTC

D gene: TRBD2
J gene: TRBJ2-7
V gene: TRBV6-5
clone size: NA
CDR3 protein: CASSLGEGAGGPEQYF
CDR3 DNA: TGTGCCAGCAGTTTGGGAGAGGGAGCGGGGGGCCCCGAGCAGTACTTC

D gene: TRBD1
J gene: TRBJ1-1
V gene: TRBV10-3
clone size: NA
CDR3 protein: CAISAGQGGTEAFF
CDR3 DNA: TGTGCCATCAGTGCAGGACAGGGAGGCACTGAAGCTTTCTTT

D gene: TRBD2
J gene: TRBJ2-1
V gene: TRBV27
clone size: NA
CDR3 protein: CASTLLAGGPDEQFF
CDR3 DNA: TGTGCCAGCACCCTACTAGCGGGAGGGCCCGATGAGCAGTTCTTC

D gene: NA
J gene: TRBJ1-2
V gene: TRBV3-1/TRBV3-2
clone size: NA
CDR3 protein: CASSPGGLYGYTF
CDR3 DNA: TGTGCCAGCAGCCCGGGTGGCCTCTATGGCTACACCTTC